The 17 T cell receptor beta chains in this list originate from one sample, sequenced in a study of cytomegalovirus exposure and HLA in healthy donors. Method: immunoSEQ multiplex PCR; TCRdb's copy keeps in-frame clones and lacks some. The repertoire includes 100,000 to 150,000 clones, 90% to 95% of them detected once, and roughly 1.3% sits in the top ten. The specimen sequenced was PBMCs. Receptor source: a woman between 18 and 29 years old in good health and CMV-seronegative.

The chain combines TRBV29-1 with TRBJ2-1; a weak D match, TRBD2 (6 bases). V was shortened by 6 bases and J by 8 bases, with 14 bases between the two germline ends. In germline, CDR1 is SQVTM, CDR2 ANQGSEA. The CDR3 runs to 12 residues. The CDR3 nucleotides are TGCAGCGTGATTAAATCGGGGGATGAGCAGTTCTTC. Translated: CSVIKSGDEQFF.

This chain links TRBV5-1 with TRBJ2-2; 8 nucleotides line up with TRBD1. The CDR3 has 17 amino acids. Germline V gene data show CDR1 as SGHRS and CDR2 as YFSETQ. V lost 3 bases, J lost 2 bases, and 9 bases stayed unmatched. Here the CDR3 DNA reads TGCGCCAGCAGCTGGGTGCCTCAGGGGGCAAACACCGGGGAGCTGTTTTTT. Its protein is CASSWVPQGANTGELFF.

The genes are TRBV6-5 and TRBJ2-7, with 9 bases matching TRBD1. CDR3 size: 13 residues. V trimming: 8 bases; J trimming: 6 bases; junction bases outside the gene matches: 8. Germline V lookup: CDR1 MNHEY, CDR2 SVGAGI. For the CDR3, the DNA is TGTGCCAGCGGCATGGGACAGGGCAGCGAGCAGTACTTC. Amino acids: CASGMGQGSEQYF.

DNA for the CDR3: TGCAGTGCTAGACAGGACAATGAGCAGTTCTTC. It yields the protein CSARQDNEQFF. The chain uses TRBV20-1 and TRBJ2-1; D gene unclear. In germline, CDR1 is DFQATT, CDR2 SNEGSKA (reference sequence). The CDR3 is 11 residues long. Deletions cut 2 bases from V and 5 bases from J, with 4 bases between.

The chain carries TRBV15 and TRBJ2-7; 9 bases line up with TRBD1. Germline V gene lookup returns CDR1 LNHNV and CDR2 YYDKDF (reference sequence). Trimming removed 7 bases from V and 6 bases from J; junction bases left unmatched: 10. The CDR3 consists of 14 residues. This CDR3 reads CATKNPGQGTEQYF. DNA for the CDR3: TGTGCCACCAAGAACCCCGGACAGGGGACCGAGCAGTACTTC.

The V gene is TRBV5-1, the J gene TRBJ2-6; 8 bases map to TRBD1. The junction had 9 bases not matched to a gene; V was cut back by 4 bases and J by 0 bases. This CDR3 spans 18 amino acids. Germline loops: CDR1 SGHRS, CDR2 YFSETQ. The CDR3 spells CASSSTGTGNSGANVLTF. CDR3 DNA sequence: TGCGCCAGCAGCAGCACCGGGACAGGAAACTCTGGGGCCAACGTCCTGACTTTC.

This clone was observed once. The chain is built from TRBV5-1 and TRBJ1-2, with 8 nucleotides matching TRBD1. The germline V gene has CDR1 SGHRS and CDR2 YFSETQ. The ends lost 3 bases at V and 6 bases at J; junction bases unmatched: 7. The CDR3 totals 14 residues. CDR3 sequence (DNA): TGCGCCAGCAGCTGGACAGGGTCGGGGGATGGCTACACCTTC. Its translation: CASSWTGSGDGYTF.

The chain has TRBV30 and TRBJ2-5, with 11 bases identical to TRBD2. The V gene end was trimmed by 2 bases and the J gene end by 5 bases; junction bases not matched to a gene: 4. Germline lookup yields CDR1 GTSNPN and CDR2 SVGIG (reference sequence). This CDR3 has 14 residues. The CDR3 coding sequence is TGTGCCTGGAGTACCTTAGCGGGAGGGGAGACCCAGTACTTC. The encoded protein is CAWSTLAGGETQYF.

The chain carries TRBV27 and TRBJ1-1, with D unclear. The V gene lost 8 bases and the J gene lost 4 bases, with 17 bases spanning the gap. The CDR3 length is 14 residues. Germline-derived CDR1 and CDR2 are MNHEY and SMNVEV (reference sequence). CDR3 region: CASSTVPRGTEAFF. The CDR3 bases are TGTGCCAGCTCCACGGTCCCGCGAGGCACTGAAGCTTTCTTT.

The chain recombines TRBV10-3 with TRBJ1-3, with unresolved D. Germline V gives CDR1 ENHRY, CDR2 SYGVKD. V shed 10 bases and J shed 3 bases, with 16 bases lying between them. The CDR3 has 14 residues. This CDR3 is CATARTGDGNTIYF. DNA for the CDR3: TGTGCCACCGCCCGTACTGGAGATGGAAACACCATATATTTT.

The CDR3 loop is CASISGRVAFF. In DNA form, the CDR3 reads TGTGCCAGCATTTCTGGCAGGGTCGCTTTCTTT. The chain carries TRBV25-1 and TRBJ1-1; D might be TRBD1 (5 bases). V dropped 7 bases and J dropped 11 bases, with 14 bases sitting between them. CDR3 length equals 11 residues. CDR1 is MGHDK and CDR2 is SYGVNS in the germline V gene.

The V and J genes are TRBV13 and TRBJ2-1; D is ambiguous. CDR1 and CDR2 (germline): PRHDT, FYEKMQ (reference sequence). Deletions cut 2 bases from V and 8 bases from J, with 13 bases between. The CDR3 consists of 14 residues. The CDR3 coding sequence is TGTGCCAGCAGCTTAATGCCTAGGTGGGATGAGCAGTTCTTC. Translating it yields CASSLMPRWDEQFF.

The chain carries TRBV11-3 and TRBJ2-5, with TRBD2 matching over 12 bases. The germline V gene has CDR1 SGHNT and CDR2 YENEEA. V lost 5 bases to trimming and J lost 2 bases; unmatched junction nucleotides: 6. The CDR3 runs to 16 residues. CDR3 DNA: TGTGCCAGCAGCCGAGGACTAGCGGGACTTCAAGAGACCCAGTACTTC. Its translation is CASSRGLAGLQETQYF.

The chain links TRBV9 to TRBJ1-4; D remains ambiguous. Trimming removed 2 bases at V and 10 bases at J, with 18 bases between. The V gene's germline CDR1 is SGDLS and CDR2 YYNGEE. CDR3 length equals 15 residues. The chain's CDR3 is CASSVNIEPGGKLFF. In DNA, the CDR3 is TGTGCCAGCAGCGTGAACATAGAACCGGGAGGAAAACTGTTTTTT.

This rearrangement joins TRBV28 to TRBJ1-2, with D possibly being TRBD1 (5 bases). V was trimmed by 5 bases and J by 0 bases, leaving 13 bases between them. Per germline, CDR1 MDHEN and CDR2 SYDVKM. CDR3 size: 15 residues. This CDR3 is CASSLGTPANYGYTF. The CDR3 region has the DNA TGTGCCAGCAGTCTAGGGACTCCCGCTAACTATGGCTACACCTTC.

This sequence joins TRBV4-1 and TRBJ1-1, with a tentative D call TRBD1 (5 bases). Germline lookup yields CDR1 MGHRA and CDR2 YSYEKL. V was shortened by 1 base and J by 0 bases, with 15 bases between the two germline ends. The CDR3 contains 17 residues. The CDR3 protein is CASSQGDRFVLNTEAFF. DNA of the CDR3: TGCGCCAGCAGCCAAGGTGACAGATTTGTTCTGAACACTGAAGCTTTCTTT.

This clone was seen a handful of times. The chain links TRBV5-4 to TRBJ1-2; the D gene is possibly TRBD1 (6 bases). The V and J ends lost 0 bases and 4 bases respectively, with 22 bases between them. This CDR3 is 18 amino acids long. Germline V gene data show CDR1 as SGHNT and CDR2 as YYREEE (reference sequence). CDR3 bases: TGTGCCAGCAGCTTGGGAGTCCCCACAGGGAGGGTCTTCTATGGCTACACCTTC. Protein product: CASSLGVPTGRVFYGYTF. Full variable domain (missing parts from reference TRBV5-4 and TRBJ1-2): ETGVTQSPTHLIKTRGQQVTLRCSSQSGHNTVSWYQQALGQGPQFIFQYYREEENGRGNFPPRFSGLQFPNYSSELNVNALELDDSALYLCASSLGVPTGRVFYGYTFGSGTRLTVV.